These 28 T cell receptor beta chains were sequenced from one sample in a study of cytomegalovirus exposure and HLA in healthy donors. The PCR was carried out with 60 Vbeta primers and 13 Jbeta primers. Repertoires were generated with immunoSEQ multiplex PCR, while TCRdb's copy carries only in-frame clones and drops some. The sample yields tens of thousands of clones, roughly 80% seen once. Sequences were obtained from PBMCs. The origin of the receptors is a young woman in good health and CMV-seronegative.

The chain employs TRBV7-2 and TRBJ1-1; D gene ambiguous. This CDR3 is 14 amino acids long. Trimming took 4 bases from V and 0 from J, leaving 9 bases between them. Looked up from germline, CDR1 is SGHTA and CDR2 is FQGNSA. The CDR3 sequence: CASSYNTVNTEAFF. The CDR3 DNA reads as TGTGCCAGCAGCTATAATACAGTGAACACTGAAGCTTTCTTT. Looking up the rest from reference TRBV7-2 and TRBJ1-1 gives the full variable domain: GAGVSQSPSNKVTEKGKDVELRCDPISGHTALYWYRQSLGQGLEFLIYFQGNSAPDKSGLPSDRFSAERTGGSVSTLTIQRTQQEDSAVYLCASSYNTVNTEAFFGQGTRLTVV.

The chain has TRBV19 and TRBJ1-2; 8 bases line up with TRBD1. There are 15 residues in the CDR3. Germline assignment: CDR1 LNHDA and CDR2 SQIVND (reference sequence). V shed 8 bases and J 4 bases; nucleotides not matched to a gene: 12. The CDR3 coding sequence is TGTGCCAGTTCTGGGGCAGGGGGCGAGTTCTATGGCTACACCTTC. It specifies CASSGAGGEFYGYTF.

This chain uses TRBV15 with TRBJ2-7; TRBD1 agrees at 10 bases. The CDR3 extends over 15 amino acids. J gave up 5 bases and V 8 bases, and 12 bases lay outside the gene matches. The germline V gene has CDR1 LNHNV and CDR2 YYDKDF (reference sequence). The CDR3 DNA follows: TGTGCCACCTCTAGACAGGGGGCAAATATGAACGAGCAGTACTTC. This sequence encodes CATSRQGANMNEQYF.

The chain links TRBV21-1 to TRBJ1-1; the table's D call of TRBD1 was not tested on the DNA. TRBV21-1 is assigned pseudogene status. The CDR3 runs 14 residues. CDR3 nucleotide sequence: TGTGCCAGCAGCGCGTCAGGGTTAAACACTGAAGCTTTCTTT. Protein product: CASSASGLNTEAFF.

The genes are TRBV9 and TRBJ1-2; D is possibly TRBD1 (6 bases). Germline CDR1 is SGDLS and CDR2 is YYNGEE. V lost 0 bases and J lost 7, with 16 bases in between. The CDR3 consists of 15 residues. The CDR3 here is CASSVESGEQGGYTF. The CDR3 DNA is TGTGCCAGCAGCGTAGAAAGTGGGGAACAGGGTGGCTACACCTTC.

This chain links TRBV5-1 with TRBJ2-7; 7 nucleotides agree with TRBD1. CDR1 is SGHRS, CDR2 YFSETQ, per germline. V was clipped by 0 bases and J by 6 bases; unmatched bases: 6. The CDR3 has 14 amino acids. The CDR3 here is CASSLGQGLSEQYV. The CDR3, as DNA: TGCGCCAGCAGCTTGGGACAGGGTTTATCCGAGCAGTACGTC.

V and J are TRBV7-2 and TRBJ1-3; D is ambiguous. Germline loops: CDR1 SGHTA, CDR2 FQGNSA. The CDR3 has 15 amino acids. V was cut by 2 bases and J by 0 bases, with 8 bases left in between. Written as DNA, the CDR3 is TGTGCCAGCAGCTTATCCTTCAGCTCTGGAAACACCATATATTTT. Residues: CASSLSFSSGNTIYF.

The chain links TRBV9 to TRBJ2-2; 11 nucleotides match TRBD2. CDR1 SGDLS and CDR2 YYNGEE come from the germline V gene. CDR3 length: 17 residues. V gave up 0 bases and J gave up 7 bases; unmatched junction bases: 8. The CDR3 protein is CASSVVLAGATGGELFF. The CDR3, as DNA: TGTGCCAGCAGCGTAGTACTAGCGGGGGCCACGGGCGGGGAGCTGTTTTTT.

Regarding this clone: At one boundary the junction diverges from the germline segment, which might be a read error. This sequence joins TRBV7-8 and TRBJ1-4; 7 bases line up with TRBD1. Germline CDR1 and CDR2: SGHVS and FQNEAQ. The CDR3 has 15 amino acids. The CDR3 is CACSPRTGTNEKLFF. The CDR3 DNA is TGTGCCTGCAGCCCAAGGACAGGAACTAATGAAAAACTGTTTTTT.

The chain combines TRBV2 with TRBJ1-2; D is ambiguous. Looked up from germline, CDR1 is SNHLY and CDR2 is FYNNEI. This CDR3 is 16 amino acids long. Deletions cut 4 bases from V and 8 bases from J, with 23 bases between. DNA of the CDR3: TGTGCCAGCAGTGTCACGGGAAAAGGAACGACGGGGGGCTACACCTTC. Its translation: CASSVTGKGTTGGYTF.

This clone was observed a few times. The chain combines TRBV27 with TRBJ2-1; 10 bases match TRBD2. Trimming removed 8 bases from V and 8 bases from J; junction bases left unmatched: 21. Germline CDR1 is MNHEY and CDR2 is SMNVEV (reference sequence). The CDR3 runs to 18 residues. The CDR3, as DNA: TGTGCCAGCGCCTTACGGGGGGGAAGCGGGAGGGCCATGGATGAGCAGTTCTTC. Encoded protein: CASALRGGSGRAMDEQFF.

This chain uses TRBV30 with TRBJ1-3, with 10 bases matching TRBD1. CDR3 length: 15 residues. Germline V CDR1 and CDR2: GTSNPN, SVGIG (reference sequence). V lost 3 bases, J lost 2 bases, and 4 bases stayed unmatched. DNA for the CDR3: TGTGCCTGGAGGACAGGGGGCTTGGCTGGAAACACCATATATTTT. This translates into CAWRTGGLAGNTIYF.

This clone was seen only a few times. V gene TRBV5-1 combines with J gene TRBJ1-1; D perhaps matches TRBD1 (5 bases). V shed 4 bases and J shed 1 base, with 8 bases lying between them. The CDR3 length is 13 residues. Germline CDR1 is SGHRS and CDR2 is YFSETQ. CDR3 coding DNA: TGCGCCAGCAGCCCTACAGGGAACACTGAAGCTTTCTTT. It encodes CASSPTGNTEAFF. The full variable domain, its missing parts supplied by reference TRBV5-1 and TRBJ1-1, is KAGVTQTPRYLIKTRGQQVTLSCSPISGHRSVSWYQQTPGQGLQFLFEYFSETQRNKGNFPGRFSGRQFSNSRSEMNVSTLELGDSALYLCASSPTGNTEAFFGQGTRLTVV.

The chain recombines TRBV19 with TRBJ1-5; TRBD1 aligns across 7 bases. The ends lost 7 bases at V and 0 bases at J; junction bases unmatched: 9. The CDR3 contains 16 residues. Germline V gene data show CDR1 as LNHDA and CDR2 as SQIVND (reference sequence). CDR3 DNA sequence: TGTGCCAGTACCCCAACAGGGGACCATAGCAATCAGCCCCAGCATTTT. This gives the protein CASTPTGDHSNQPQHF.

The chain links TRBV30 to TRBJ1-1; a weak D match, TRBD1 (5 bases). Germline lookup yields CDR1 GTSNPN and CDR2 SVGIG (reference sequence). The CDR3 has 15 residues. V was cut by 2 bases and J by 0 bases, with 13 bases left in between. The CDR3 loop is CAWSFQGLVNTEAFF. CDR3 nucleotides: TGTGCCTGGAGTTTTCAGGGATTGGTGAACACTGAAGCTTTCTTT.

A few counts support this clone. The J gene is TRBJ2-2, the V gene TRBV13, with no clear D. CDR1 is PRHDT and CDR2 is FYEKMQ in the germline V gene (reference sequence). The CDR3 spans 12 residues. Trimming shortened V by 6 bases and J by 4 bases, and 6 bases separated the two germline ends. In nucleotides, the CDR3 is TGTGCCAGCAGTTTCTCCACCGGGGAGCTGTTTTTT. Its protein product is CASSFSTGELFF.

The V call is TRBV10-3, the J call TRBJ1-1; D gene ambiguous. Trimming removed 6 bases at V and 4 bases at J, with 18 bases between. The CDR3 has 15 amino acids. CDR1 and CDR2 from the germline V gene are ENHRY and SYGVKD. The CDR3 protein is CAIRDSTPLFTEAFF. CDR3 sequence (DNA): TGTGCCATCAGGGACTCGACTCCTCTTTTCACTGAAGCTTTCTTT.

The rearrangement joins TRBV13 to TRBJ1-4; 8 nucleotides match TRBD1. Germline assignment: CDR1 PRHDT and CDR2 FYEKMQ (reference sequence). V trimming: 5 bases; J trimming: 7 bases; junction bases outside the gene matches: 12. The CDR3 totals 16 residues. The CDR3 protein is CASSPHVSGGVEKLFF. As DNA, the CDR3 is TGTGCCAGCAGCCCCCACGTGTCAGGGGGCGTTGAAAAACTGTTTTTT.

The rearrangement links TRBV29-1 to TRBJ1-1; D not certain. Germline CDR1 reads SQVTM; CDR2 reads ANQGSEA. This CDR3 comprises 13 residues. Deletions cut 5 bases from V and 0 bases from J, with 10 bases between. CDR3 in DNA: TGCAGCGTTCGGTGGGCCATGAACACTGAAGCTTTCTTT. This translates into CSVRWAMNTEAFF.

This chain joins TRBV11-2 and TRBJ1-3; 10 bases map to TRBD2. The tail of the sequence fits TRBJ2-2 better, so the J call may be wrong. The germline CDR1 and CDR2 sequences are SGHAT and FQNNGV. CDR3 length equals 16 residues. CDR3 amino acids: CASSLGTSGFTGELFF. The DNA of the CDR3 is TGTGCCAGCAGCTTAGGGACTAGCGGATTCACCGGGGAGCTGTTTTTT.

This chain uses TRBV14 with TRBJ1-6, with 8 nucleotides matching TRBD1. V shed 4 bases and J 7 bases; nucleotides not matched to a gene: 9. Germline V gene data show CDR1 as SGHDN and CDR2 as FVKESK. The CDR3 totals 16 residues. The chain's CDR3 is CASSRAGGVENSPLHF. DNA for the CDR3: TGTGCCAGCAGCCGGGCAGGGGGCGTTGAAAATTCACCCCTCCACTTT.

CDR3 sequence reads: CASSGDTPLEQYF. The DNA of the CDR3 is TGTGCCAGTAGTGGGGACACCCCATTGGAGCAGTACTTC. The chain recombines TRBV19 with TRBJ2-7, with a possible D match to TRBD1 (6 bases). Germline V gives CDR1 LNHDA, CDR2 SQIVND (reference sequence). The CDR3 is 13 residues long. V lost 5 bases, J lost 7 bases, and 15 bases lay in between.

The chain is built from TRBV7-2 and TRBJ1-1, with D possibly matching TRBD1 (5 bases). This CDR3 is 13 amino acids long. Trimming removed 0 bases at V and 8 bases at J, with 10 bases between. Per germline, CDR1 SGHTA and CDR2 FQGNSA. DNA of the CDR3: TGTGCCAGCAGCTTAGCGGGAAACAGGGAAGCTTTCTTT. Translating gives CASSLAGNREAFF.

The rearrangement joins TRBV5-4 to TRBJ2-1; the D gene is possibly TRBD1 (6 bases). Germline CDR1 SGHNT, CDR2 YYREEE (reference sequence). The CDR3 runs to 19 residues. Trimming removed 4 bases at V and 0 bases at J, with 23 bases between. CDR3 DNA: TGTGCCAGCAGCCGTGGCGCAGGGGATTATTTTGACTCCTACAATGAGCAGTTCTTC. Encoded protein: CASSRGAGDYFDSYNEQFF. The full variable domain, rest sourced from reference TRBV5-4 and TRBJ2-1, is ETGVTQSPTHLIKTRGQQVTLRCSSQSGHNTVSWYQQALGQGPQFIFQYYREEENGRGNFPPRFSGLQFPNYSSELNVNALELDDSALYLCASSRGAGDYFDSYNEQFFGPGTRLTVL.

The gene calls are TRBV11-2 and TRBJ1-3; 7 bases match TRBD1. The CDR3 is 15 amino acids. Germline CDR1 reads SGHAT; CDR2 reads FQNNGV. After removal of 3 bases from V and 2 bases from J, the junction contained 4 bases not matched to a gene. CDR3 sequence (DNA): TGTGCCAGCAGCTTTGAAGGGGGCCCTGGAAACACCATATATTTT. Encoded protein: CASSFEGGPGNTIYF.

V usage is TRBV5-4 and J usage is TRBJ2-1; the match to TRBD2 covers 7 bases. V shed 4 bases and J 6 bases; nucleotides not matched to a gene: 4. The CDR3 runs to 13 residues. Germline V CDR1 and CDR2: SGHNT, YYREEE (reference sequence). The CDR3 reads CASSLSGGNEQFF. The CDR3 DNA reads TGTGCCAGCAGCCTCTCGGGAGGCAATGAGCAGTTCTTC.

The chain has TRBV7-2 and TRBJ2-1, with TRBD2 identical over 7 bases. CDR3 size: 15 residues. J gave up 7 bases and V 5 bases, and 11 bases lay outside the gene matches. Germline V lookup: CDR1 SGHTA, CDR2 FQGNSA. DNA of the CDR3: TGTGCCAGCAGCCCTTGGGGCACCGGGAGGAATGAGCAGTTCTTC. Translation gives CASSPWGTGRNEQFF.

The J gene is TRBJ2-1, the V gene TRBV9; unclear D gene. This CDR3 has 14 residues. Trimming left V 0 bases short and J 5 bases short, with 9 bases between. Germline CDR1 is SGDLS and CDR2 is YYNGEE. The CDR3 is CASSVGAVDNEQFF. The DNA for the CDR3 is TGTGCCAGCAGCGTAGGTGCAGTTGACAATGAGCAGTTCTTC.